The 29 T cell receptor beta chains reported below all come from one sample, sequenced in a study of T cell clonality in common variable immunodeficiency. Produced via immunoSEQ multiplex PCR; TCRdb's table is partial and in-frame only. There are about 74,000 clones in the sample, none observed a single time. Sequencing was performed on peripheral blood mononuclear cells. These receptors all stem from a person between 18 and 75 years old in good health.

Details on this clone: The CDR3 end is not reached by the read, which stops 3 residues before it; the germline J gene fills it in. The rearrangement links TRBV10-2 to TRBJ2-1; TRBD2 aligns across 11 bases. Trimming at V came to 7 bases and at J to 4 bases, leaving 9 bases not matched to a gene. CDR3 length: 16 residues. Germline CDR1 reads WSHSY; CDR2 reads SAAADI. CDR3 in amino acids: CASTLLTSGTYNEQFF. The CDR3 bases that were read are TGCGCCAGCACTTTACTGACTAGCGGGACTTACAATGAG.

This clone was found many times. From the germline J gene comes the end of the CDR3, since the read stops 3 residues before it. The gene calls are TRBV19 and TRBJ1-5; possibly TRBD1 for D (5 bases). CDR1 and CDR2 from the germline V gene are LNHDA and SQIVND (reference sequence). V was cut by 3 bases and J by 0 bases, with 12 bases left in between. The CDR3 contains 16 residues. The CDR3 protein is CASSMGQDNSNQPQHF. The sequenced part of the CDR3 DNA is TGTGCCAGTAGTATGGGGCAGGACAATAGCAATCAGCCC.

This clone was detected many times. The CDR3 protein is CSGGQGVAYGYTF. The CDR3 DNA, read in part, is TGCAGCGGCGGACAGGGAGTAGCCTATGGC. V and J are TRBV20-1 and TRBJ1-2, with 8 bases fitting TRBD1. The CDR3 goes on 3 residues after the read ends, and that part is filled in from the germline J gene. The CDR3 totals 13 residues. CDR1 is DFQATT, CDR2 SNEGSKA, per germline (reference sequence).

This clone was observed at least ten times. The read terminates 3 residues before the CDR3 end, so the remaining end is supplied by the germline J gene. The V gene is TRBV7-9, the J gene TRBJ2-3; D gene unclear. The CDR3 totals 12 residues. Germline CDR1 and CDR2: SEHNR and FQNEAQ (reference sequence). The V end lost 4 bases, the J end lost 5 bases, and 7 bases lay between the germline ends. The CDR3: CASSSILDTQYF. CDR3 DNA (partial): TGTGCCAGCAGCTCAATACTAGATACG.

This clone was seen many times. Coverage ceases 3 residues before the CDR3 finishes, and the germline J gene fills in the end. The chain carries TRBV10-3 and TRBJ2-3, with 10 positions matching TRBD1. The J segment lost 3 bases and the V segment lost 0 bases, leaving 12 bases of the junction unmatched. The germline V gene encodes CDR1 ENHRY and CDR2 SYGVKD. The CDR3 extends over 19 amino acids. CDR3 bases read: TGTGCCATCAGTGAGTCGAATCATGGGGGGACAGGGGAGACAGATACG. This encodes CAISESNHGGTGETDT. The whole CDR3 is CAISESNHGGTGETDTQYF.

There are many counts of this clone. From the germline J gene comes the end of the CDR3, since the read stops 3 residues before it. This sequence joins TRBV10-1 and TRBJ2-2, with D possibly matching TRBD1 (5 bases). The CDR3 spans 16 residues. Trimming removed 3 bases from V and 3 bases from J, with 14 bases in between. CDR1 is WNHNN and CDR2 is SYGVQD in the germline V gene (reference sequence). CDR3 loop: CASSEGVGPHTGELFF. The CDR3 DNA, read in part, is TGCGCCAGCAGTGAAGGGGTGGGGCCCCACACCGGGGAG.

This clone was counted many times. CDR3 loop: CASSLKGGGMNTEAFF. Incomplete CDR3 DNA: TGTGCCAGCAGCTTAAAAGGGGGTGGGATGAACACTGAA. This chain connects TRBV7-6 to TRBJ1-1; D possibly corresponds to TRBD1 (6 bases). The sequenced fragment ends 3 residues before the CDR3 boundary, so the rest is inferred from the germline J gene. CDR3 length equals 16 residues. Germline V lookup: CDR1 SGHVS, CDR2 FNYEAQ. Trimming took off 2 bases at V and 0 bases at J, with 13 bases between the two ends.

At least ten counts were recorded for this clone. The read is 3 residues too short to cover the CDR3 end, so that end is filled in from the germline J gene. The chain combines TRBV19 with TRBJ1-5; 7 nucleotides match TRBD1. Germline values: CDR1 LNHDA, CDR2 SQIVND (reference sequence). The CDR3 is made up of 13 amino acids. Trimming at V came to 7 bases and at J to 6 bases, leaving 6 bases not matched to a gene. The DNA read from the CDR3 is TGTGCCAGTAACCCAGGGGGGCGTCAGCCC. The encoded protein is CASNPGGRQP. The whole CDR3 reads CASNPGGRQPQHF.

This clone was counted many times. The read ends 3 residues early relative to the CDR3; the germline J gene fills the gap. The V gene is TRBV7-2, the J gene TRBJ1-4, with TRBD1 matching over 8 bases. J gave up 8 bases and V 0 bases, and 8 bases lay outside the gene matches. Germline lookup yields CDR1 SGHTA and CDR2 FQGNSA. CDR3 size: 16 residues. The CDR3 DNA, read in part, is TGTGCCAGCAGCTTAGCCAAGACAGGGGCCGGGGAAAAA. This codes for CASSLAKTGAGEK. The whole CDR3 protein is CASSLAKTGAGEKLFF.

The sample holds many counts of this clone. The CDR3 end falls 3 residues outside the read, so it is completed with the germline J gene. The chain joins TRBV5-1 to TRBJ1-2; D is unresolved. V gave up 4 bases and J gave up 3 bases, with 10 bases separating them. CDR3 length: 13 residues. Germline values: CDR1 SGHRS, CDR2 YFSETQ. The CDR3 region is CASSVDRDYGYTF. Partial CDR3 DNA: TGCGCCAGCAGCGTGGACCGGGACTATGGC.

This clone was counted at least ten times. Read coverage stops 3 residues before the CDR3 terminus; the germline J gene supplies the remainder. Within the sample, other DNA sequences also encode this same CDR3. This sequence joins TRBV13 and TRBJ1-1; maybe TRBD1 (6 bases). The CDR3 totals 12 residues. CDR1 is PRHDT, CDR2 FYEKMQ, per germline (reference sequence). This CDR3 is CASSPPGGHAFF. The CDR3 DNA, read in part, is TGTGCCAGCAGCCCTCCGGGGGGCCAT.

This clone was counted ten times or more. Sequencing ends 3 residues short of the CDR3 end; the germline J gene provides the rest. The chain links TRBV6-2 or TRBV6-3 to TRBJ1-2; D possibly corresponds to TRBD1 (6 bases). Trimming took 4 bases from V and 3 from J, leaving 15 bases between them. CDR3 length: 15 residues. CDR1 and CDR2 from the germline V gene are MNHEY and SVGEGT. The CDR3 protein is CASSSGTFMYYGYTF. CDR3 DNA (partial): TGTGCCAGCAGTTCCGGGACATTTATGTACTATGGC.

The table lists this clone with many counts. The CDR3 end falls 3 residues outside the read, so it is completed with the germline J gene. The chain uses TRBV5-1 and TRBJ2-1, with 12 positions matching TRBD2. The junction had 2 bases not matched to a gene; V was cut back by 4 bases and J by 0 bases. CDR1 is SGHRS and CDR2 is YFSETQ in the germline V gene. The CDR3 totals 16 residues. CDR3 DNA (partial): TGCGCCAGCAGCCTGGGACTAGCGGGCTCCTACAATGAG. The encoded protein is CASSLGLAGSYNE. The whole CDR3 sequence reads CASSLGLAGSYNEQFF. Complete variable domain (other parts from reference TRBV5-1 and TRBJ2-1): KAGVTQTPRYLIKTRGQQVTLSCSPISGHRSVSWYQQTPGQGLQFLFEYFSETQRNKGNFPGRFSGRQFSNSRSEMNVSTLELGDSALYLCASSLGLAGSYNEQFFGPGTRLTVL.

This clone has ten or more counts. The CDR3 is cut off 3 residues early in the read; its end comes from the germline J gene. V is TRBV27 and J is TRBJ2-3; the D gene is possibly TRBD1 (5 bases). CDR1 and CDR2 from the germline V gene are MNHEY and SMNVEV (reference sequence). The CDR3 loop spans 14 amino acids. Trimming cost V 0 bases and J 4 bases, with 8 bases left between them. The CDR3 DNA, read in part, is TGTGCCAGCAGTTTATCGGGGCAGTCAGATACG. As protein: CASSLSGQSDT. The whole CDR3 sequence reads CASSLSGQSDTQYF.

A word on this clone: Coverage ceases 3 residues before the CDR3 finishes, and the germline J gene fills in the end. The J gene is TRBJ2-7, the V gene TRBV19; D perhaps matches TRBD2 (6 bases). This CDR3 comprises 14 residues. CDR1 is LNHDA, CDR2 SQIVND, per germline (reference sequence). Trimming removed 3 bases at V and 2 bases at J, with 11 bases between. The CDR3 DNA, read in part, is TGTGCCAGTAGTATGGGGGGAATGGCCTACGAG. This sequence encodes CASSMGGMAYE. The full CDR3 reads CASSMGGMAYEQYF.

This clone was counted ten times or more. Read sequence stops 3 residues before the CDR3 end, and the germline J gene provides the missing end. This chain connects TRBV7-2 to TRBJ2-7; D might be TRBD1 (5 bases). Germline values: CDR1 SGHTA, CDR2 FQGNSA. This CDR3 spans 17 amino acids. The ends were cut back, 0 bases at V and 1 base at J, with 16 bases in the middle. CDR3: CASSLALVQGSSYEQYF. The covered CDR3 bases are TGTGCCAGCAGCTTAGCCCTTGTCCAGGGTTCTTCCTACGAG.

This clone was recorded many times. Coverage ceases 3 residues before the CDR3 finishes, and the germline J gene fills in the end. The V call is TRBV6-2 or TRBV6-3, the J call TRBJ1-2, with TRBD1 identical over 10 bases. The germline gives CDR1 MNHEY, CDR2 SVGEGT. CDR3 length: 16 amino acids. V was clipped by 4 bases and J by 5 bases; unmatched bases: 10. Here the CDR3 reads CASSWTGTGVLYGYTF. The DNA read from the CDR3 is TGTGCCAGCAGTTGGACCGGGACAGGGGTTCTTTATGGC.

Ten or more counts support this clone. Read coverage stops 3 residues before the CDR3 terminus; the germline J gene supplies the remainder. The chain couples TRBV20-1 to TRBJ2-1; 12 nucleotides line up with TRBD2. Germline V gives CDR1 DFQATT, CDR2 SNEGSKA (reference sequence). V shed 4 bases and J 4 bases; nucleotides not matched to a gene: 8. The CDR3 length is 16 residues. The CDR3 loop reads CSATGGTSGRYNEQFF. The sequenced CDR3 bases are TGCAGTGCTACCGGGGGGACTAGCGGGCGTTACAATGAG.

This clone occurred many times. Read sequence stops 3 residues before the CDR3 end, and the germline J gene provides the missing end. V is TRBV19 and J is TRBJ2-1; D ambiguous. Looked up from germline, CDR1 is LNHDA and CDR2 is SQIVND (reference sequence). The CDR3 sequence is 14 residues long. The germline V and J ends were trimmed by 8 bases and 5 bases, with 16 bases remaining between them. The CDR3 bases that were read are TGTGCCAGTCTTTCAAGCGCAATAGACAATGAG. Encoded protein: CASLSSAIDNE. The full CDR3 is CASLSSAIDNEQFF.

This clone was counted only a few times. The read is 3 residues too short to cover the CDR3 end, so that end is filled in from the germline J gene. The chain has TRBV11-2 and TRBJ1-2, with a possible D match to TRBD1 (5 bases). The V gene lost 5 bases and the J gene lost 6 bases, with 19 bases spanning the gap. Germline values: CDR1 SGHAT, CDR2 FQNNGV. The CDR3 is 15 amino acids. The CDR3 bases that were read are TGTGCCAGCAGCCTTCTTCGACAGCCCGGCGATGGC. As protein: CASSLLRQPGDG. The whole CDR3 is CASSLLRQPGDGYTF.

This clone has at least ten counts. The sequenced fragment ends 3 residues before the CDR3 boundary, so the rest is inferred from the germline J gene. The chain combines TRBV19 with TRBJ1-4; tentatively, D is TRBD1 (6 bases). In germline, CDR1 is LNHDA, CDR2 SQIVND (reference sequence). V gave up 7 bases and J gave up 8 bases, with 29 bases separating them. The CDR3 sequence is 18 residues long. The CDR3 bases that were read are TGTGCCAGTACCCATGCTGGAGGCTTACAGGGATACGACGAAAAA. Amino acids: CASTHAGGLQGYDEK. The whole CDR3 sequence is CASTHAGGLQGYDEKLFF.

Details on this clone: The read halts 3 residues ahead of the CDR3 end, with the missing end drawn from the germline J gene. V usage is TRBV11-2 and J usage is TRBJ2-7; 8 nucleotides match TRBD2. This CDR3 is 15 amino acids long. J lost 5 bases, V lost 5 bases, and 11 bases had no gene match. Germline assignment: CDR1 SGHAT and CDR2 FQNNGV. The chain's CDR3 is CASSQLAVGGHEQYF. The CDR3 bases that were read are TGTGCCAGCAGCCAACTAGCGGTAGGTGGCCACGAG.

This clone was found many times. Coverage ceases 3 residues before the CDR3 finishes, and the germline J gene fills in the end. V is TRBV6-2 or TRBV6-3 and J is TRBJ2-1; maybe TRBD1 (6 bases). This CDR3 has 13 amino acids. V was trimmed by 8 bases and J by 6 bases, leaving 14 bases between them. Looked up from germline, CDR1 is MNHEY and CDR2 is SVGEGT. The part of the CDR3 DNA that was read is TGTGCCAGCGGCCGGCAGGGGTCCAATGAG. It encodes CASGRQGSNE. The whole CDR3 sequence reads CASGRQGSNEQFF.

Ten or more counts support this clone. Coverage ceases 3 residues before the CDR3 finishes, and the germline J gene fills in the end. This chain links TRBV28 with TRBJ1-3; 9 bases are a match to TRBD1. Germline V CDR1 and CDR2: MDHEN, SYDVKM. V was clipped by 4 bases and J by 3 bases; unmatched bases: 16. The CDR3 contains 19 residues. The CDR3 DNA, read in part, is TGTGCCAGCAGTTCATTACCGGGGACAGGGAAAACCCTTGGAAACACC. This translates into CASSSLPGTGKTLGNT. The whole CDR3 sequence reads CASSSLPGTGKTLGNTIYF. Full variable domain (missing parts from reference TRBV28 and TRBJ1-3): DVKVTQSSRYLVKRTGEKVFLECVQDMDHENMFWYRQDPGLGLRLIYFSYDVKMKEKGDIPEGYSVSREKKERFSLILESASTNQTSMYLCASSSLPGTGKTLGNTIYFGEGSWLTVV.

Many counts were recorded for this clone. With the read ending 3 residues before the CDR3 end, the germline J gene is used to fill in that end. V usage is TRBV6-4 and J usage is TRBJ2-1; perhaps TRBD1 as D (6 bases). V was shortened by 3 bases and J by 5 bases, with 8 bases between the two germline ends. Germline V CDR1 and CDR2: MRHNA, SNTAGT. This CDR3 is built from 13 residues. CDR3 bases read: TGTGCCAGCAGTGAACAGGGTAACAATGAG. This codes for CASSEQGNNE. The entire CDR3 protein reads CASSEQGNNEQFF.

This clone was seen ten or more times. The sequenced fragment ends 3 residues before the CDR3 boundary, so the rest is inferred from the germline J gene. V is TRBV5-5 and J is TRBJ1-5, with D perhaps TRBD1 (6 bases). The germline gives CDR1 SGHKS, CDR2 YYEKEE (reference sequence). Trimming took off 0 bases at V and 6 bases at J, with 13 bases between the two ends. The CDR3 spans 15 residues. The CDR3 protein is CASSLVGGGGQPQHF. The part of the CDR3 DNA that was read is TGTGCCAGCAGCTTGGTGGGAGGGGGGGGTCAGCCC. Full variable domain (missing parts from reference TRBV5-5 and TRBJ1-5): DAGVTQSPTHLIKTRGQQVTLRCSPISGHKSVSWYQQVLGQGPQFIFQYYEKEERGRGNFPDRFSARQFPNYSSELNVNALLLGDSALYLCASSLVGGGGQPQHFGDGTRLSIL.

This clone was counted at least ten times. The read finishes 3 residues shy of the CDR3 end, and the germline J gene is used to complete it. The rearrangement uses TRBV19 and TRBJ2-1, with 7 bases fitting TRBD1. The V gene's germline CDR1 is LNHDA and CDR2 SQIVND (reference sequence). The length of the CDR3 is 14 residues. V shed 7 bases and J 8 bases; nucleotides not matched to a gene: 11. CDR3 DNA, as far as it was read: TGTGCCAGTACCGGGACAGCGCTGGAGGATGAG. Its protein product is CASTGTALEDE. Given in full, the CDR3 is CASTGTALEDEQFF.

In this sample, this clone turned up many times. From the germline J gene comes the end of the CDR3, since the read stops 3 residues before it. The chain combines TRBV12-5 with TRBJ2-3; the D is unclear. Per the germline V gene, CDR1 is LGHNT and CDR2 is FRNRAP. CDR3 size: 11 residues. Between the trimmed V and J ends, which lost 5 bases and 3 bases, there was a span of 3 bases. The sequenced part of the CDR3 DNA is TGTGCTAGTGGTACTACAGATACG. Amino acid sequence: CASGTTDT. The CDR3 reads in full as CASGTTDTQYF.

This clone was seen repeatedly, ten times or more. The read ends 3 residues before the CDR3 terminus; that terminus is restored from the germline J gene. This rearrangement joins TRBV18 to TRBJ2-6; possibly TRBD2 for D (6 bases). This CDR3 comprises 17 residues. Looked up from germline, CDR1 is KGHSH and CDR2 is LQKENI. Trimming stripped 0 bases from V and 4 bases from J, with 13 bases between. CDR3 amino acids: CASSPPGLSGGANVLTF. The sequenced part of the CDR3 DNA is TGTGCCAGCTCACCACCGGGACTGAGTGGAGGGGCCAACGTC.